The sequence of this TCR beta chain was determined in a study of shared clonotypes between healthy human individuals (dated by TCRdb to 2020 to 2022). About the study as a whole: A couple of women and a few men aged 18 to 49 years were included in the cohort. Per donor, three plates each were used for CD4 naive and CD4 memory, two for CD8 naive, and one for CD8 memory. To estimate repertoire size and how much clonotypes are shared between individuals, the study performed deep sequencing of blood TCR repertoires from about five healthy adults. Different laboratories and diverse techniques were used to prepare libraries and sequence TCR repertoires, to increase sequencing depth and limit assay-specific biases. Between about 0.8 and 9 billion PBMCs per donor were obtained by leukapheresis.

Beyond this particular receptor, the publication reports: The small number of donors limited the genetic and exposure-history diversity represented. Across four donors, around 5% of naive CD4, roughly 3.4% of naive CD8, 2.3% of memory CD4, and roughly 0.4% of memory CD8 clonotypes were shared. Rarefaction of sorted-subset datasets indicated incomplete sequencing despite the large sequencing depth. Based on pairwise subsampling, the degree of clonotype sharing among donors was expected to be affected by sequencing depth. Sampling was restricted to blood, and TCR repertoires in tissues likely differ from the TCR repertoires found in blood. Higher generation probabilities were observed for clonotypes shared by all four sorted-subset donors than for non-shared clonotypes. Estimated clonotype richness was generally larger for naive than for memory subsets.

Donors were healthy HIV-negative adults with no recently reported acute infections or vaccinations. Every donor was a Caucasian adult living in Nashville, Tennessee, USA. CD4+ T cells were enriched through magnetic negative selection, after which naive cells were positively selected on CD45RA and the remaining negative fraction served as the memory subset. Blood was collected by leukapheresis, and PBMCs were isolated by Ficoll-Histopaque density gradient centrifugation and then cryopreserved in liquid nitrogen vapor phase. Analytical flow cytometry was used to check the purity and quantity of every magnetically sorted T cell population. From each sorted fraction, genomic DNA was isolated and quantified by UV absorbance on a Nanodrop 2000c. The CDR3, from cysteine to phenylalanine, totals 15 residues. Only the CDR3 DNA stays, 45 bases, in frame from base 1. According to the germline V gene (reference sequence), CDR1 reads SGHNT and CDR2 reads YYREEE.

TCR CDR3 regions were amplified from genomic DNA by multiplex PCR using the deep immunoSEQ assay. Extracted genomic DNA from each cell subset was distributed evenly across all wells of several immunoSEQ 96-well plates, and each plate was treated as a replicate. For sorted subsets, about 220 ng of genomic DNA, equivalent to 25,000 to 35,000 T cell genomes, went into each replicate PCR. Purified libraries were quantified with a Qubit 3.0 fluorometer, sized on a Bioanalyzer 2100, and re-quantified with the KAPA Library Quantification kit. Every immunoSEQ 96-well plate was sequenced on a dedicated single-read 150-cycle Illumina NextSeq 550 flow cell. The paper's data handling went like this. Because the immunoSEQ output held only junctional sequences and lacked quality scores, the filtering could not match the filtering applied to full-length reads. Sequences were annotated with PyIR, a Python wrapper for IgBLAST v1.9, and V/J genes and CDR3 were assigned using IMGT germline references. Reads with weak V/J assignments (E-value above 1e-6), missing CDR3, stop codons, out-of-frame junctions, or ambiguous translated residues were removed. V3J clonotypes were defined as sequences sharing the same inferred V gene, J gene, and CDR3 amino acid sequence. Percentage overlap between repertoires was computed as shared unique clonotypes divided by the size of the smaller repertoire. Repertoire richness was assessed with RTK rarefaction, the Chao1 estimator, and Recon v2.1 estimates of unobserved clonotypes. Generation probabilities were computed with OLGA for all TCRbeta clonotypes obtained by the gDNA method from a few donors. In TCRdb, the immuneACCESS table is reduced to in-frame sequences with V and J assigned. These tables do not hold every clone; where another copy was compared, an unresolved V gene accounts for under half, and the others remain unexplained. From that table come the V and J calls and clone size; the DNA was used to work out D and trimming. The sample profile shows approximately 2.5 million clones; more than 85% of them were found once. The top ten constitute approximately 0.37% of the sample.

To note about this clone: Its antigen is currently not known. One end of the junction varies from germline; a read error may be responsible. Other DNA sequences in this specimen translate into the identical CDR3.

Sequencing was performed on naive CD4+ T cells from PBMCs. Sample cell subset or site, as interpreted from the label and publication: CD45RA+ positively selected. The V and J genes are TRBV5-4 and TRBJ1-2, and possibly TRBD1, on 5 matching bases. The TCR originated in a man aged 18 to 30 in good health. Some clones in this sample may be carry-over from other donors' samples. The CDR3: CASSLETARFYGYTF. The sequenced DNA is TGCGCCAGCAGCTTGGAGACAGCACGCTTCTATGGCTACACCTTC.